This T cell receptor (beta chain) derives from a study of T cell changes during pregnancy in multiple sclerosis. The table came from immunoSEQ multiplex PCR; TCRdb's copy has only in-frame clones and leaves some out. This table has some 40,000 clones, approximately 91% appearing once. This sequence originates from a female donor with multiple sclerosis, enrolled in a pregnancy study. The source was CD4+ T cells from peripheral blood mononuclear cells, collected in the first trimester of pregnancy.

CDR3 protein: CASRPGRVSTDTQYF. The CDR3 nucleotides are TGTGCCAGTCGACCAGGAAGAGTATCCACAGATACGCAGTATTTT. This chain connects TRBV19 to TRBJ2-3; D ambiguous. This CDR3 is built from 15 residues. Between the trimmed V and J ends, which lost 8 bases and 2 bases, there was a span of 17 bases. The germline V gene encodes CDR1 LNHDA and CDR2 SQIVND (reference sequence).